One and the same sample provided the 9 T cell receptor beta chains below, sequenced in a study of identical twins. TCRdb fed the 5' RACE reads into MiXCR, producing one record per CDR3 protein. The sample carries nearly 900,000 distinct CDR3 sequences, over 9% recorded once. The data were also submitted as part of a second study, on yellow fever vaccine responses in identical twins.

Material: PBMCs. All receptors derive from a woman in her late teens or twenties in good health.

The sample holds a few counts of this clonotype. This rearrangement joins TRBV11-2 to TRBJ2-7; no clear D. CDR3 length: 14 amino acids. Per the germline V gene, CDR1 is SGHAT and CDR2 is FQNNGV. Trimming left V 2 bases short and J 2 bases short, with 10 bases between. This chain's CDR3 is CASSLSWVPYEQYF. The CDR3 nucleotides are TGTGCCAGCAGCTTATCGTGGGTACCCTACGAGCAGTACTTC. Combining the CDR3 with reference TRBV11-2 and TRBJ2-7 gives the whole variable domain EAGVAQSPRYKIIEKRQSVAFWCNPISGHATLYWYQQILGQGPKLLIQFQNNGVVDDSQLPKDRFSAERLKGVDSTLKIQPAKLEDSAVYLCASSLSWVPYEQYFGPGTRLTVT.

This clonotype was counted only a few times. This chain connects TRBV11-2 to TRBJ2-1; D gene unclear. V lost 5 bases to trimming and J lost 2 bases, with 13 bases between them. Germline V gene sequence: CDR1 SGHAT, CDR2 FQNNGV. The CDR3 runs to 15 residues. The CDR3 region has the DNA TGTGCCAGCAGCCAAAGGAGTTGGGCCTACAATGAGCAGTTCTTC. Its translation: CASSQRSWAYNEQFF.

This clonotype came up many times. The DNA for the CDR3 is TGTGCCACCCAGGGGGCCTTCACAGATACGCAGTATTTT. Amino acid sequence: CATQGAFTDTQYF. The J gene is TRBJ2-3, the V gene TRBV10-3, with 8 bases matching TRBD1. Germline values: CDR1 ENHRY, CDR2 SYGVKD. The ends lost 10 bases at V and 2 bases at J; junction bases unmatched: 5. This CDR3 has 13 residues.

In its sample, this clonotype was seen many times. The chain joins TRBV13 to TRBJ2-7, with D perhaps matching TRBD1 (5 bases). Germline CDR1 and CDR2: PRHDT and FYEKMQ (reference sequence). The V end lost 5 bases, the J end lost 2 bases, and 13 bases lay between the germline ends. The CDR3 loop spans 14 amino acids. CDR3 sequence (DNA): TGTGCCAGCAGCACGCCAGGGATCCCCTACGAGCAGTACTTC. Its translation is CASSTPGIPYEQYF.

This clonotype was seen more than once but under ten times. The genes are TRBV12-3 or TRBV12-4 and TRBJ2-1, with D maybe TRBD1 (5 bases). CDR3 length: 13 amino acids. Trimming took 3 bases from V and 10 from J, leaving 13 bases between them. The CDR3 DNA is TGTGCCAGCAGTTTCGGCAGGGCATCCGAGCAGTTCTTC. Protein sequence: CASSFGRASEQFF.

The chain recombines TRBV12-3 or TRBV12-4 with TRBJ2-1; 7 nucleotides line up with TRBD2. The CDR3 has 17 amino acids. The V segment lost 2 bases and the J segment 3 bases; nucleotides outside the gene matches: 10. CDR3 coding DNA: TGTGCCAGCAGTTTAAGTTTGCGGGGGTTTTTCTACAATGAGCAGTTCTTC. Translated, it gives CASSLSLRGFFYNEQFF.

The V call is TRBV2, the J call TRBJ1-1; D not resolved. Germline values: CDR1 SNHLY, CDR2 FYNNEI. Trimming stripped 5 bases from V and 8 bases from J, with 6 bases between. This CDR3 is 10 amino acids long. In nucleotides, the CDR3 is TGTGCCAGCAGTTACAAGGAAGCTTTCTTT. Translating it yields CASSYKEAFF.

This clonotype came up many times. The rearrangement joins TRBV20-1 to TRBJ1-4, with D unresolved. The V gene's germline CDR1 is DFQATT and CDR2 SNEGSKA (reference sequence). This CDR3 region has 13 residues. V lost 2 bases, J lost 3 bases, and 7 bases lay in between. The CDR3 region is CSARQRANEKLFF. CDR3 DNA: TGCAGTGCTAGACAGCGGGCTAATGAAAAACTGTTTTTT.

This clonotype was observed a few times. The chain carries TRBV4-1 and TRBJ2-3, with 7 bases matching TRBD1. V dropped 1 base and J dropped 3; count of bases not matched to a gene: 7. The CDR3 runs 16 residues. Germline CDR1 reads MGHRA; CDR2 reads YSYEKL. The CDR3 coding sequence is TGCGCCAGCAGCCAAGGACAGGGTTGGGCGACAGATACGCAGTATTTT. This gives the protein CASSQGQGWATDTQYF.